The 8 T cell receptor beta chains presented below share a single source sample, sequenced in a study of blood T cell repertoires in COVID-19. Data came from immunoSEQ multiplex PCR; TCRdb stores just in-frame clones and leaves some out. The sample comprises more than 75,000 clones, roughly 84% of which are singletons, and approximately 10% rests with the top ten. The specimen was peripheral blood. The receptors derive from a human donor in a cohort sampled during active COVID-19.

The genes are TRBV9 and TRBJ2-7, with TRBD2 matching 9 bases. V lost 3 bases and J lost 7; bases outside the gene matches: 5. Germline V gene lookup returns CDR1 SGDLS and CDR2 YYNGEE. CDR3 length: 13 amino acids. For the CDR3, the DNA is TGTGCCAGCAGCGGCGCGGGGGGGCAGGAGCAGTACTTC. It translates to CASSGAGGQEQYF.

V gene TRBV12-3 or TRBV12-4 combines with J gene TRBJ1-5; the D is unclear. V was trimmed by 6 bases and J by 0 bases, leaving 6 bases between them. The CDR3 has 13 residues. DNA of the CDR3: TGTGCCAGCAGCGTATATAGCAATCAGCCCCAGCATTTT. Its translation is CASSVYSNQPQHF.

The CDR3 is CASSQVWRGRNTIYF. The CDR3 DNA is TGTGCCAGCAGCCAAGTTTGGAGGGGTCGAAACACCATATATTTT. The chain recombines TRBV4-2 with TRBJ1-3, with a weak D call TRBD1 (5 bases). This CDR3 is built from 15 residues. V gave up 1 base and J gave up 5 bases, with 12 bases separating them. CDR1 LGHNA and CDR2 YNFKEQ come from the germline V gene.

In its sample, this clone was seen once. V and J are TRBV7-3 and TRBJ1-2; tentative D call: TRBD1 (6 bases). CDR3 length equals 14 residues. With 1 base removed from V and 3 bases from J, the gap between germline ends came to 9 bases. Germline values: CDR1 SGHTA, CDR2 FQGTGA. The CDR3 here is CASSLNRVDYGYTF. Written as DNA, the CDR3 is TGTGCCAGCAGCTTAAACAGGGTTGACTATGGCTACACCTTC.

V and J are TRBV27 and TRBJ1-2, with TRBD1 matching over 9 bases. V was clipped by 5 bases and J by 2 bases; unmatched bases: 6. CDR1 and CDR2 from the germline V gene are MNHEY and SMNVEV (reference sequence). The CDR3 totals 15 residues. CDR3 amino acids: CASSPGQGWNYGYTF. CDR3 bases: TGTGCCAGCAGTCCCGGACAGGGGTGGAACTATGGCTACACCTTC.

The V and J genes are TRBV28 and TRBJ2-7, with D possibly being TRBD2 (5 bases). The V and J ends lost 5 bases and 9 bases respectively, with 17 bases between them. From germline, CDR1 is MDHEN and CDR2 SYDVKM. The CDR3 is made up of 13 amino acids. CDR3 coding DNA: TGTGCCAGCAGTCCGCCTCGGCGGGCTGGGCAGTACTTC. As protein: CASSPPRRAGQYF.

Concerning this clone: A junction end diverges from the germline sequence, so it may reflect a read error. This chain joins TRBV6-1 and TRBJ2-4, with D perhaps TRBD2 (5 bases). The CDR3 consists of 14 residues. The germline V gene encodes CDR1 MNHNS and CDR2 SASEGT. This CDR3 is CASSEASSRASRVF. The CDR3 region has the DNA TGTGCCAGCAGTGAAGCGTCGTCGAGGGCCTCCCGGGTCTTC.

This chain links TRBV6-5 with TRBJ1-6; D remains ambiguous. The V end was cut by 2 bases, the J end by 7 bases, with 15 bases between. CDR1 is MNHEY, CDR2 SVGAGI, per germline. This CDR3 has 16 amino acids. The CDR3 spells CASSYGQDRPNSPLHF. CDR3 coding DNA: TGTGCCAGCAGTTACGGGCAGGATCGTCCAAATTCACCCCTCCACTTT.